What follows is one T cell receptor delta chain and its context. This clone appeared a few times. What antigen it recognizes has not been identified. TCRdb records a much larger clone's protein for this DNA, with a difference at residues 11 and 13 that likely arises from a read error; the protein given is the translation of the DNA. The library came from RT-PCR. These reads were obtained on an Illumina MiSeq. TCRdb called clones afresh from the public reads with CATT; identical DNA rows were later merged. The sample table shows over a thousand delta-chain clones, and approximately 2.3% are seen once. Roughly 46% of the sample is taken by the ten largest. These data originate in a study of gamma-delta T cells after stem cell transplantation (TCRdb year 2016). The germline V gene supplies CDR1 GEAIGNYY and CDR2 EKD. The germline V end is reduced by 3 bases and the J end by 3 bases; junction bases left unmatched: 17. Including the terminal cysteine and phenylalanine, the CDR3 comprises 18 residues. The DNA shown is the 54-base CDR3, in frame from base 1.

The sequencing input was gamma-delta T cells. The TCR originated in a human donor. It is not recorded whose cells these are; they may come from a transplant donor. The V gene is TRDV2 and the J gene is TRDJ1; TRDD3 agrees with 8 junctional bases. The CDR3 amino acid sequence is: CACDPVLGVEGYADKLIF. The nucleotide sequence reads TGTGCCTGTGACCCGGTACTGGGGGTGGAGGGATACGCCGATAAACTCATCTTT.